The clone carrying this T cell receptor (beta chain) was picked up many times. The V end lost 6 bases, the J end lost 3 bases, and 11 bases lay between the germline ends. The germline gives CDR1 SNHLY, CDR2 FYNNEI. The CDR3 runs to 13 residues. This record comes from a study of metastatic and nonmetastatic thyroid tumors. Using MiXCR, TCRdb reanalyzed the PCR reads. Of more than 85,000 clones in the sample, roughly 8.6% were seen once. Ahead of thyroid surgery, no patient had received treatment of any kind. What was sequenced was blood. The sequence was collected from a female donor with papillary thyroid cancer or a benign thyroid nodule (not recorded which). Some clones in this sample may be carry-over from other donors' samples. V and J are TRBV2 and TRBJ2-5; D remains ambiguous. The CDR3 bases are TGTGCCAGCAGCCCCCTTCCTAAAGAGACCCAGTACTTC. Amino acid sequence: CASSPLPKETQYF.